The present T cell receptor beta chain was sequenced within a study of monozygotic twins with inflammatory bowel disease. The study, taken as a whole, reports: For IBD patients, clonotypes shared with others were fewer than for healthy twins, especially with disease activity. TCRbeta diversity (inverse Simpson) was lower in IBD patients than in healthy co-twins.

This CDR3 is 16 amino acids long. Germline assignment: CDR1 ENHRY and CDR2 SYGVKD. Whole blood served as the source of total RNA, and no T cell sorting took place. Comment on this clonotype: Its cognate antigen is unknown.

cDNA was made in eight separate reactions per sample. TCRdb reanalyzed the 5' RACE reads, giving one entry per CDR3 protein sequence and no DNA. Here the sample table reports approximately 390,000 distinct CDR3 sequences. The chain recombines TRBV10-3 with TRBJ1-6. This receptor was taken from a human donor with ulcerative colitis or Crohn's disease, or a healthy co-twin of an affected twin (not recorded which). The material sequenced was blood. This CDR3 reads CAISESKGRADSPLHF.